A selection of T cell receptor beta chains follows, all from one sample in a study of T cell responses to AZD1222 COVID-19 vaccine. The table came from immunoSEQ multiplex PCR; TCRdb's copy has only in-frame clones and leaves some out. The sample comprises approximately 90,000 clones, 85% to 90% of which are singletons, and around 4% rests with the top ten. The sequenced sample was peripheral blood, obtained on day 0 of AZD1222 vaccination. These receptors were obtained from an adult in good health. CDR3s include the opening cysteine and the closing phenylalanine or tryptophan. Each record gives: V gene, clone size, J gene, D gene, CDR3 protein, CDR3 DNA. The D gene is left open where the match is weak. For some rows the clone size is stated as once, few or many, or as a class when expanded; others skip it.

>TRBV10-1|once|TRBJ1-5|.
CASSSGTPKVLHQPQHF
TGCGCCAGCAGCTCCGGGACTCCCAAAGTCCTCCATCAGCCCCAGCATTTT
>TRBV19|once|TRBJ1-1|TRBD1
CASRRTGGGNTEAFF
TGTGCCAGTAGACGGACAGGGGGCGGGAACACTGAAGCTTTCTTT
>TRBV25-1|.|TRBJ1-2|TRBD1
CAINRGPTGEEEGYTF
TGTGCCATCAACAGGGGTCCGACAGGGGAGGAGGAAGGCTACACCTTC
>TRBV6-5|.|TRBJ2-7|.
CASRPQGQPYEQYF
TGTGCCAGCAGACCTCAAGGACAACCCTACGAGCAGTACTTC
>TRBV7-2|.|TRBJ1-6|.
CASSDTASPLHF
TGTGCCAGCAGCGATACAGCATCACCCCTCCACTTT
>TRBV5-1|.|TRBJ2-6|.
CASSLARNSGANVLTF
TGCGCCAGCAGCTTGGCGCGGAACTCTGGGGCCAACGTCCTGACTTTC
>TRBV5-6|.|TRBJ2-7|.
CASSLATTRDYEQYF
TGTGCCAGCAGCTTGGCCACGACGAGGGACTACGAGCAGTACTTC
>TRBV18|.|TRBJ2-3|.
CASSPGDSFTDTQYF
TGTGCCAGCTCACCAGGCGACAGTTTCACAGATACGCAGTATTTT
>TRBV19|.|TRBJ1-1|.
CASSIDLAGNTEAFF
TGTGCCAGTAGTATAGATTTGGCAGGGAACACTGAAGCTTTCTTT
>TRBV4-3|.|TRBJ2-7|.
CASSQEEGSYEQYF
TGCGCCAGCAGCCAAGAGGAGGGAAGCTACGAGCAGTACTTC
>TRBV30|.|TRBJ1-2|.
CAWNARRTEGTGYTF
TGTGCCTGGAACGCGAGGAGGACCGAGGGTACTGGCTACACCTTC
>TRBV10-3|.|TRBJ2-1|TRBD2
CAISEIAGGLGEQFF
TGTGCCATCAGTGAGATAGCGGGGGGGCTAGGCGAGCAGTTCTTC
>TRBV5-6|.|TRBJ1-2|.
CASSLTGTSNYGYTF
TGTGCCAGCAGCTTGACAGGGACATCTAACTATGGCTACACCTTC
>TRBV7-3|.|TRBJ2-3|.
CASSLILSTDTQYF
TGTGCCAGCAGCTTAATTCTATCCACAGATACGCAGTATTTT
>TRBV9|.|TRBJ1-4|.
CASSAGTGSEKLFF
TGTGCCAGCAGCGCCGGCACAGGGAGTGAAAAACTGTTTTTT
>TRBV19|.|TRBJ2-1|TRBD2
CASRKRGGIYNEQFF
TGTGCCAGTAGGAAGCGGGGGGGAATTTACAATGAGCAGTTCTTC
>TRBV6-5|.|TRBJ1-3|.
CASSTGSSGNTIYF
TGTGCCAGCAGTACAGGGAGCTCTGGAAACACCATATATTTT
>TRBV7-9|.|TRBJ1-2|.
CASSPKVGGYTF
TGTGCCAGCAGCCCCAAGGTCGGAGGCTACACCTTC
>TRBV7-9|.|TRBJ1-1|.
CASSSKRGAFF
TGTGCCAGCAGCTCAAAGAGGGGAGCTTTCTTT
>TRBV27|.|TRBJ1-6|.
CASTLFGSGGSPLHF
TGTGCCAGCACCCTATTCGGGTCTGGAGGTTCACCCCTCCACTTT
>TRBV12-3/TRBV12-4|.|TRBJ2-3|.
CASSLSADTQYF
TGTGCCAGCAGTTTGTCGGCAGATACGCAGTATTTT
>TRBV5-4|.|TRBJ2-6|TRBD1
CASSYRTGGKSGANVLTF
TGTGCCAGCAGCTATCGGACAGGGGGCAAATCTGGGGCCAACGTCCTGACTTTC
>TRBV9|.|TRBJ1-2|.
CASSGRQGVDYGYTF
TGTGCCAGCAGCGGCCGCCAAGGGGTCGACTATGGCTACACCTTC